What follows are 18 T cell receptor beta chains derived from one specimen sequenced in a study of blood T cell repertoires in COVID-19. The method was immunoSEQ multiplex PCR; TCRdb's version includes in-frame clones alone and lacks a portion of them. The sample consists of 150,000 to 200,000 clones, around 86% of them appearing once. Sequencing was done on a sample of peripheral blood. These receptor sequences come from a man between 65 and 85 years old with acute or convalescent COVID-19.

CDR3 residues: CASSLRLAGGPDTQYF. Written as DNA, the CDR3 is TGTGCCAGCAGCCTAAGACTAGCGGGGGGGCCGGATACGCAGTATTTT. V gene TRBV7-3 combines with J gene TRBJ2-3; 14 nucleotides align to TRBD2. This CDR3 is 16 amino acids long. CDR1 is SGHTA and CDR2 is FQGTGA in the germline V gene. The V and J ends lost 5 bases and 6 bases, in that order; junction bases with no gene match: 7.

The chain recombines TRBV7-3 with TRBJ2-1; D is perhaps TRBD1 (5 bases). Trimming left V 0 bases short and J 9 bases short, with 9 bases between. The CDR3 is 13 amino acids. Germline CDR1 SGHTA, CDR2 FQGTGA. CDR3 in DNA: TGTGCCAGCAGCTTAACATTAAGGGGTGAGCAGTTCTTC. The encoded protein is CASSLTLRGEQFF.

This clone was counted a few times. The gene calls are TRBV7-8 and TRBJ1-5; unclear D gene. The germline V gene has CDR1 SGHVS and CDR2 FQNEAQ. Deletions cut 1 base from V and 4 bases from J, with 8 bases between. The CDR3 is 14 residues long. CDR3 region: CASSLVPGNQPQHF. For the CDR3, the DNA is TGTGCCAGCAGCTTAGTTCCGGGGAATCAGCCCCAGCATTTT.

This rearrangement joins TRBV5-1 to TRBJ1-2, with TRBD1 matching 9 bases. The CDR3 consists of 14 residues. The V gene end was trimmed by 2 bases and the J gene end by 6 bases; junction bases not matched to a gene: 5. Looked up from germline, CDR1 is SGHRS and CDR2 is YFSETQ. The CDR3 sequence: CASSFNRGPNGYTF. CDR3 in DNA: TGCGCCAGCAGCTTTAACAGGGGGCCGAATGGCTACACCTTC.

The count of this clone is one. The chain employs TRBV9 and TRBJ2-3, with TRBD2 as a possible D gene (6 bases). The CDR3 extends over 16 amino acids. Germline CDR1 and CDR2: SGDLS and YYNGEE. V was shortened by 2 bases and J by 5 bases, with 18 bases between the two germline ends. The CDR3 DNA reads as TGTGCCAGCAGCGTCGGGAGTTTAGGCCATGGAGATACGCAGTATTTT. Translated: CASSVGSLGHGDTQYF.

This clone appeared a single time. The CDR3 spells CATSGGGLGTEAFF. The CDR3 DNA reads as TGTGCCACCAGCGGGGGAGGATTAGGCACTGAAGCTTTCTTT. The chain uses TRBV15 and TRBJ1-1; D possibly corresponds to TRBD1 (5 bases). Germline-derived CDR1 and CDR2 are LNHNV and YYDKDF (reference sequence). The V gene lost 5 bases and the J gene lost 4 bases, with 14 bases spanning the gap. The CDR3 spans 14 residues.

The rearrangement uses TRBV3-1 (or the pseudogene TRBV3-2) and TRBJ2-3; no firm D call. Trimming stripped 4 bases from V and 5 bases from J, with 10 bases between. Germline CDR1 reads LGHDT; CDR2 reads YNNKEL (reference sequence). The CDR3 consists of 13 residues. CDR3 nucleotide sequence: TGTGCCAGCAGCCGCGGTCTGCAAGATACGCAGTATTTT. It translates to CASSRGLQDTQYF.

This clone occurred once. The chain joins TRBV10-3 to TRBJ2-7; D might be TRBD1 (5 bases). The germline V and J ends were trimmed by 11 bases and 0 bases, with 17 bases remaining between them. Germline V gene lookup returns CDR1 ENHRY and CDR2 SYGVKD. The length of the CDR3 is 14 residues. CDR3 DNA sequence: TGTGCCTCATCTATGGGGCCTGACTCCTACGAGCAGTACTTC. Encoded protein: CASSMGPDSYEQYF.

Concerning this clone itself: Other nucleotide sequences in the sample specify the same CDR3. This chain connects TRBV18 to TRBJ2-5; 8 nucleotides align to TRBD1. Per the germline V gene, CDR1 is KGHSH and CDR2 is LQKENI. V shed 5 bases, J shed 2 bases, and the junction held 1 base outside the gene matches. The CDR3 spans 13 residues. The CDR3 DNA reads TGTGCCAGCTCAAGGGACAGGCAAGAGACCCAGTACTTC. It is translated as CASSRDRQETQYF.

The V gene is TRBV6-1, the J gene TRBJ1-5; D uncertain. Per germline, CDR1 MNHNS and CDR2 SASEGT. V was pared by 3 bases and J by 3 bases, with 6 bases between. This CDR3 region has 13 residues. In DNA, the CDR3 is TGTGCCAGCAGTGACCATTTCAATCAGCCCCAGCATTTT. This encodes CASSDHFNQPQHF.

The rearrangement links TRBV10-1 to TRBJ2-5, with 11 bases aligning to TRBD1. The trim removed 6 bases at V and 5 bases at J, leaving 5 bases unmatched. CDR1 is WNHNN, CDR2 SYGVQD, per germline (reference sequence). The CDR3 has 14 amino acids. CDR3 region: CASSTGTGGETQYF. The CDR3, as DNA: TGCGCCAGCAGCACCGGGACAGGGGGGGAGACCCAGTACTTC.

This clone was found once. The rearrangement joins TRBV4-1 to TRBJ2-3, with a tentative D call TRBD2 (5 bases). CDR1 MGHRA and CDR2 YSYEKL come from the germline V gene. V was cut by 1 base and J by 0 bases, with 11 bases left in between. CDR3 length equals 16 residues. Here the CDR3 DNA reads TGCGCCAGCAGCCAAGCTCCAGCGGACAGCACAGATACGCAGTATTTT. Encoded protein: CASSQAPADSTDTQYF.

The sample holds a few counts of this clone. The chain combines TRBV9 with TRBJ1-6; D is ambiguous. Trimming left V 3 bases short and J 0 bases short, with 13 bases between. This CDR3 contains 17 residues. CDR1 is SGDLS and CDR2 is YYNGEE in the germline V gene. The chain's CDR3 is CASSAPTGSSYNSPLHF. CDR3 DNA sequence: TGTGCCAGCAGCGCCCCGACCGGGAGCTCCTATAATTCACCCCTCCACTTT.

The rearrangement joins TRBV6-6 to TRBJ2-7, with 7 nucleotides matching TRBD2. CDR3 length equals 12 residues. Germline V gives CDR1 MNHNY, CDR2 SVGAGI (reference sequence). The ends lost 5 bases at V and 6 bases at J; junction bases unmatched: 4. Written as DNA, the CDR3 is TGTGCCAGCAGTCCCTGGGGGGGCGAGCAGTACTTC. Its protein product is CASSPWGGEQYF.

The J gene is TRBJ2-7, the V gene TRBV19; 10 nucleotides line up with TRBD1. The ends lost 5 bases at V and 4 bases at J; junction bases unmatched: 14. In germline, CDR1 is LNHDA, CDR2 SQIVND (reference sequence). This CDR3 contains 17 residues. CDR3 bases: TGTGCCAGTAGTTCCTCGTCCACCGGGACAGGGGTGTACGAGCAGTACTTC. Amino acid sequence: CASSSSSTGTGVYEQYF.

In its sample, this clone was seen a few times. The chain uses TRBV7-2 and TRBJ1-1; perhaps TRBD1 as D (6 bases). The CDR3 is 15 residues long. With 6 bases removed from V and 0 bases from J, the gap between germline ends came to 14 bases. CDR1 SGHTA and CDR2 FQGNSA come from the germline V gene. DNA of the CDR3: TGTGCCAGCAGGCTTCCTAGGGGGATGAACACTGAAGCTTTCTTT. This translates into CASRLPRGMNTEAFF.

V and J are TRBV15 and TRBJ1-1; D gene uncertain. This CDR3 region has 13 residues. V was shortened by 1 base and J by 1 base, with 4 bases between the two germline ends. Germline CDR1 LNHNV, CDR2 YYDKDF (reference sequence). CDR3 nucleotide sequence: TGTGCCACCAGCAGAGCCCGGAACACTGAAGCTTTCTTT. Translating gives CATSRARNTEAFF.

In the case of this clone: The same CDR3 can be traced to other DNA sequences in this sample. The genes are TRBV9 and TRBJ1-1; D is perhaps TRBD1 (6 bases). This CDR3 spans 14 amino acids. The ends were cut back, 0 bases at V and 1 base at J, with 7 bases in the middle. Germline V gene sequence: CDR1 SGDLS, CDR2 YYNGEE. CDR3 loop: CASSVGGQNTEAFF. The CDR3 DNA sequence: TGTGCCAGCAGCGTAGGGGGACAGAACACTGAAGCTTTCTTT. The entire variable domain, with the rest obtained from reference TRBV9 and TRBJ1-1, is as follows: DSGVTQTPKHLITATGQRVTLRCSPRSGDLSVYWYQQSLDQGLQFLIQYYNGEERAKGNILERFSAQQFPDLHSELNLSSLELGDSALYFCASSVGGQNTEAFFGQGTRLTVV.